This T cell receptor beta chain was documented in a study of blood T cells in healthy people across ages. A sample-barcoded 5' primer and a J-beta primer mix were used in a second PCR of about 7 to 12 cycles. TCRdb fed the 5' RACE reads into MiXCR, producing one record per CDR3 protein. The sample has about 1.4 million distinct CDR3 sequences; around 55% are singletons. This receptor was obtained from a man between 18 and 29 years old in good health. The sequencing sample was made of blood.

This chain's CDR3 is CASSLIGQGDYEQYF. The CDR3, as DNA: TGTGCCAGCAGCCTTATTGGACAGGGTGACTACGAGCAGTACTTC. This sequence joins TRBV7-9 and TRBJ2-4, with TRBD1 identical over 8 bases. With the DNA end fitting TRBJ2-7 better, the J assignment may be wrong. CDR3 size: 15 residues. Germline-derived CDR1 and CDR2 are SEHNR and FQNEAQ (reference sequence).